The present T cell receptor (beta chain) was sequenced within a study of cytomegalovirus exposure and HLA in healthy donors (dated by TCRdb to between 2016 and 2019). For the wider study: According to an earlier analysis of a few hundred of the donors, about 179 million T cells yielded over 90 million unique TCR beta sequences and about 280 Gb of sequence data. An early release covering roughly 600 HLA-typed donors comprised approximately 300 gigabases of sequencing data and around 80 million unique TCR sequences. The genetic ancestry cluster associated with self-reported Caucasian donors included 81% of the 398 genotyped donors. The aim of the study was to test whether cataloging public T cell receptors could identify signatures of past pathogen exposure. The T cell repertoires of 700 or so subjects were profiled by immunosequencing and related to cytomegalovirus serostatus. Along with the roughly 710-subject first cohort, a separate validation cohort of 120 different subjects was used. To predict cytomegalovirus infection status, the study brought together high-throughput TCR immunosequencing, statistical association of individual TCRs with disease status, and machine learning. In a later analysis, previously published TCR beta repertoires from 670 or so donors were re-analyzed and high-resolution HLA genotyping was added so that TCR occurrence patterns could be studied. In the later analysis, no new phenotypic data were used to find candidate immune exposures; instead, reliance was placed on TCR beta sequences and their occurrence across donors. In an earlier analysis of over 550 of the donors, high-throughput TCR beta sequencing was used to judge whether each TCR beta V gene segment behaved as functional or pseudogenic. Alongside the repertoire data, information on donor age, sex, ethnicity and CMV serostatus was compiled. A later genetic analysis took genome-wide SNP genotypes for about 55% of the roughly 700 donors and used that subset as a discovery cohort. Every discovery cohort repertoire had been produced on one sequencing platform. HLA typing included class I and class II loci at four-digit resolution. The number of donors typed differed by locus, with about 620-630 for A, B, C, DRB1 and DQB1, 522 for DQA1, 600 to 610 for DPA1, and approximately 470 for DPB1. Five DR-DQ haplotypes were treated as single units for association and clustering because of strong linkage in the cohort. Among several hundred genotyped donors of the cohort, an average of approximately 220,000 unique TCR beta nucleotide sequences was sequenced per donor, of which approximately 18% were non-productive.

The library was produced with the immunoSEQ multiplex PCR assay. The multiplex PCR relied on a mix of 60 forward primers for TCR Vbeta segments and 13 reverse primers for TCR Jbeta segments. Amplification of the CDR3 region of rearranged TCR beta genes was performed with a multiplex PCR assay on genomic DNA. The Illumina HiSeq System was used to sequence the amplified TCR beta libraries as 87-base-pair reads. On the study's bioinformatics: A later analysis tallied approximately 87 million unique TCR beta chains across the roughly 610 repertoires, and some 10 million of those chains were shared by two or more donors. To remove PCR and sequencing errors, raw reads were error-corrected and collapsed into unique sequences using a nearest-neighbor algorithm that merged closely related sequences. CDR3 sequences were aligned to IMGT reference sequences to assign V, D and J gene segments. For a sequence to be retained, a match of at least six nucleotides was required to both a V gene segment and a J gene segment. Rearrangements were called productive when the CDR3 lacked stop codons and stayed in frame with V and J; all others were non-productive. Following IMGT convention, CDR3 was defined as the stretch from the second conserved V-encoded cysteine up to the conserved J-encoded phenylalanine. The earlier analysis of a few hundred of the donors excluded any sequence lacking an unambiguous match to a single V gene segment. In an earlier analysis of approximately 590 of the donors, a V segment was called functional when productive rearrangements were above 56.7%, and segregating when the standard deviation between donors exceeded 5%. A statistical classification framework was built to diagnose cytomegalovirus status from the catalog of TCR beta chain sequences. In a later analysis, V and J genes were assigned by comparing TCR nucleotide sequences against IMGT/GENE-DB human TR gene sequences. In a later analysis, CDR3 sequences and most-parsimonious VDJ recombination scenarios were assigned using the TCRdist pipeline. In a later analysis, every TCR beta chain was defined by the combination of its CDR3 amino acid sequence and its V-gene family, and reads without a unique V-gene family were dropped. In a later analysis, 450 to 600 highly shared, low-generation-probability nucleotide sequences were removed to address suspected cross-contamination and a sequencing artifact. In a later analysis, a clonal expansion index for each public chain was calculated from normalized within-repertoire ranks of inferred template counts. In a later analysis, generation probabilities were computed using a VDJ recombination model fitted to out-of-frame rearrangements, and the results were checked against IGoR. A later analysis scored TCR-TCR, TCR-HLA and TCR-CMV co-occurrence with hypergeometric tests, applying a repertoire-size bias correction to TCR pairs. To estimate false discovery rates, a later analysis permuted the HLA or CMV assignments 20 times. In a later analysis, co-occurring TCRs were grouped with DBSCAN, and TCRdist sequence similarity was added when clustering was performed within HLA-allele-positive subsets. For co-occurrence clustering, repertoires with fewer than 30,000 or more than 120,000 public chains were excluded, along with roughly five repertoires with anomalous nucleotide sharing. The table comes from immuneACCESS by way of TCRdb, which keeps in-frame sequences with V and J called. Part of the clones is missing from these tables; in studies checked, under half for an unresolved V gene and the rest for unknown reasons. The DNA gave D and trimming, while V, J and clone size come from that table. Here the sample has approximately 190,000 clones; roughly 80% occur a single time. The ten largest account for 6.3% of the sample.

Looking up the germline V gene yields CDR1 SGHVS and CDR2 FNYEAQ. Trimming removed 1 base from V and 10 bases from J; the gene matches leave 17 bases unexplained. The CDR3 measures 19 amino acids from cysteine to phenylalanine. Only the CDR3 DNA is retained, 57 bases long and in frame from the first base. The research as a whole found: In an earlier analysis of 587 of the donors, most TCR beta V segments appeared in productive rearrangements about 90% or about 30% of the time, broadly matching IMGT annotations. An association between a missense DCLRE1C variant and V-gene and J-gene trimming of TCR beta chains was found in a later genetic analysis and replicated in an independent cohort. In a later analysis, the rate of TCR association differed among HLA loci, with DRB1 alleles having the most associated TCRs and HLA-C alleles having the fewest. In a later analysis, HLA-associated TCR beta chains showed more clonal expansion and lower generation probabilities than non-associated chains that were equally common. Because the 87-base-pair reads could not distinguish some IMGT-functional V segments, including TRBV6-2 and TRBV6-3, those segments were excluded. The only immune exposure information available for the cohort was CMV serostatus. In a later analysis, some 17,000 TCR beta sequences were associated with specific HLA alleles at a false discovery rate of 0.05. Correlated functional status among segregating V segments might be attributable to linkage disequilibrium, but an unknown experimental factor could not be ruled out. Because some donors lacked HLA typing at each locus, the association tests relied only on the typed subset. In this cohort, only TCR beta chains were sequenced, and detectable features were limited by the absence of alpha or paired-chain data. In a later analysis, several top co-occurrence clusters were reported to appear linked to parvovirus B19, influenza, CMV and Epstein-Barr virus. In both the original and validation cohorts, the classifier was reported to diagnose cytomegalovirus status with high specificity and sensitivity. When HLA alleles, especially DR and DQ, strongly co-occurred, attributing TCR associations to individual alleles was difficult. The authors suggested that the approach could potentially be extended to other disease states and immunological phenotypes. A total of fewer than 200 TCR beta chains were listed by the study as associated with cytomegalovirus. Seventeen rarely observed V segments, including chromosome 9 orphons, were excluded from the earlier analysis of 550 to 700 of the donors because counts were too low. Sequencing depth was assumed to be roughly uniform across donors in the presence/absence analyses, though that assumption may not hold. A few of the identified cytomegalovirus-associated TCR beta chains were confirmed in vitro to be specific for cytomegalovirus antigens. A cluster of highly shared sequence variants was judged likely to be a technical artifact of the sequencing pipeline. Compared with the roughly 700-donor mean, donors in an Asian-associated ancestry cluster had fewer N-insertions in productive TCRs, according to a later genetic analysis. A later analysis found that most CMV-associated TCR beta chains appeared HLA-restricted, with HLA associations seemingly driven largely by CMV exposure. A further reported finding was that TCR beta sequences accurately predicted the HLA-A and HLA-B alleles for most subjects in the first cohort. Most TCR sequences were observed very rarely across donors, whereas some public TCRs were present in many individuals.

Worth noting for this clone: There is no known antigen for this receptor. No per-base quality is available; no much larger clone lies one base away.

The cohort was made up of about 670 healthy bone marrow donors. All cohort members were sampled while nominally healthy, although unrecorded immune exposures were likely present. The donor tested CMV seropositive and was one of the 289 seropositive cohort members. A peripheral blood sample was collected from each donor, and TCR beta sequencing was performed on peripheral blood mononuclear cells. Genomic DNA was extracted from the blood cell samples with the Qiagen DNeasy Blood Extraction Kit. The receptor's source is a man aged 35 to 55 in good health and CMV-seropositive. The chain employs TRBV7-6 and TRBJ1-6, with 9 central nucleotides matching TRBD1. The sample taken for sequencing was PBMCs. The CDR3 sequence is CASSLGPPGQGRFNSPLHF. The sequenced DNA: TGTGCCAGCAGCTTAGGTCCCCCGGGACAGGGAAGATTTAACTCACCCCTCCACTTT.